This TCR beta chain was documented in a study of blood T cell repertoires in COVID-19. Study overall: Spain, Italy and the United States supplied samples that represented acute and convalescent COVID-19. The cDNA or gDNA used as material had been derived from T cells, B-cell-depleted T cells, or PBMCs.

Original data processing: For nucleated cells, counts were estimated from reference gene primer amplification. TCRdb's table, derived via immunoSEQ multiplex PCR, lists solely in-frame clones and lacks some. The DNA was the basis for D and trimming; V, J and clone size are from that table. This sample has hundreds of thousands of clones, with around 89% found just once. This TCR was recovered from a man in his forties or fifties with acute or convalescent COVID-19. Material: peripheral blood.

The CDR3 DNA reads as TGTGCCAGCAGCTTAGTAGCAGGGGTCAGCAATCAGCCCCAGCATTTT. Encoded protein: CASSLVAGVSNQPQHF. The chain couples TRBV7-8 to TRBJ1-5; tentative D call: TRBD1 (6 bases). CDR3 size: 16 residues. The germline V and J ends were trimmed by 1 base and 1 base, with 11 bases remaining between them. Germline assignment: CDR1 SGHVS and CDR2 FQNEAQ.